One and the same sample provided the 29 T cell receptor beta chains below, sequenced in a study of blood T cell repertoires in COVID-19 (TCRdb year 2020). The protocol used for the library was the immunoSEQ multiplex PCR assay. Sourced from immuneACCESS, this table was stored by TCRdb with only in-frame sequences that have V and J called. A share of the clones is absent; for the studies checked, an unresolved V gene accounts for under half, and the remainder has no known explanation. The sample table records about 310,000 clones; about nine tenths of these occur just once. The biggest ten clones account for roughly 2% of the sample. The source material was peripheral blood. The source of these receptors is a young man with active or convalescent COVID-19.

This rearrangement joins TRBV18 to TRBJ1-2; perhaps TRBD1 as D (6 bases). The ends were cut back, 3 bases at V and 1 base at J, with 12 bases in the middle. Germline assignment: CDR1 KGHSH and CDR2 LQKENI. The CDR3 totals 15 residues. The CDR3 here is CASSPITGSNYGYTF. The CDR3 region has the DNA TGTGCCAGCTCACCTATTACAGGGAGTAACTATGGCTACACCTTC.

The chain links TRBV28 to TRBJ2-7; 11 nucleotides match TRBD1. Germline-derived CDR1 and CDR2 are MDHEN and SYDVKM. The CDR3 is 12 amino acids. V trimming: 6 bases; J trimming: 7 bases; junction bases outside the gene matches: 2. The CDR3 sequence is CASRGTGGEQYF. Here the CDR3 DNA reads TGTGCCAGCAGGGGGACAGGGGGTGAGCAGTACTTC.

The table lists this clone with a few counts. CDR3 amino acids: CASSPLSGAIYEQYF. As DNA, the CDR3 is TGTGCCAGCAGCCCATTATCAGGGGCCATCTACGAGCAGTACTTC. This chain uses TRBV7-9 with TRBJ2-7; tentatively, D is TRBD1 (6 bases). Germline-derived CDR1 and CDR2 are SEHNR and FQNEAQ (reference sequence). Trimming took off 5 bases at V and 3 bases at J, with 17 bases between the two ends. This CDR3 has 15 residues.

The CDR3 DNA is TGTGCCAGCAGTCCGCGGGGACAGGGGCCCCACGAGCAGTACTTC. Translating gives CASSPRGQGPHEQYF. The chain couples TRBV28 to TRBJ2-7, with 10 bases aligning to TRBD1. Germline-derived CDR1 and CDR2 are MDHEN and SYDVKM. V lost 5 bases, J lost 5 bases, and 9 bases stayed unmatched. CDR3 length: 15 amino acids.

The chain has TRBV15 and TRBJ2-1, with D tentatively TRBD2 (6 bases). CDR3 size: 17 residues. Germline V lookup: CDR1 LNHNV, CDR2 YYDKDF (reference sequence). With 1 base removed from V and 1 base from J, the gap between germline ends came to 14 bases. CDR3 amino acids: CATSRGSLGGSYNEQFF. CDR3 coding DNA: TGTGCCACCAGCAGAGGGTCTCTCGGAGGGTCCTACAATGAGCAGTTCTTC.

The J gene is TRBJ2-1, the V gene TRBV27; 16 bases line up with TRBD2. V was clipped by 2 bases and J by 2 bases; unmatched bases: 6. Germline CDR1 and CDR2: MNHEY and SMNVEV (reference sequence). The CDR3 runs 19 residues. The CDR3 bases are TGTGCCAGCAGTTTAAGGGGACTAGCGGGAGGGTGGACCTACAATGAGCAGTTCTTC. Encoded protein: CASSLRGLAGGWTYNEQFF.

The chain combines TRBV2 with TRBJ2-1; D gene unclear. Looked up from germline, CDR1 is SNHLY and CDR2 is FYNNEI. V was trimmed by 10 bases and J by 11 bases, leaving 12 bases between them. The CDR3 is made up of 10 amino acids. The CDR3, as DNA: TGTGCCACGGCTGTGAGGAAGCAGTTCTTC. Translation: CATAVRKQFF. Using reference TRBV2 and TRBJ2-1 for the parts outside the CDR3, the full variable domain is EPEVTQTPSHQVTQMGQEVILRCVPISNHLYFYWYRQILGQKVEFLVSFYNNEISEKSEIFDDQFSVERPDGSNFTLKIRSTKLEDSAMYFCATAVRKQFFGPGTRLTVL.

The chain recombines TRBV5-4 with TRBJ2-7; maybe TRBD2 (6 bases). The CDR3 is 18 amino acids. Between the trimmed V and J ends, which lost 1 base and 4 bases, there was a span of 24 bases. Per germline, CDR1 SGHNT and CDR2 YYREEE (reference sequence). The chain's CDR3 is CASSLSFSRRGAGYEQYF. DNA of the CDR3: TGTGCCAGCAGCTTGTCGTTTTCGCGCCGCGGGGCGGGTTACGAGCAGTACTTC.

In its sample, this clone was seen once. The V and J genes are TRBV19 and TRBJ1-1; no reliable D call. CDR1 and CDR2 (germline): LNHDA, SQIVND (reference sequence). V lost 6 bases and J 3 bases, leaving 8 bases between the germline ends. The CDR3 contains 12 residues. CDR3 nucleotide sequence: TGTGCCAGTAGGGGCTTGGACACTGAAGCTTTCTTT. Encoded protein: CASRGLDTEAFF.

The chain is built from TRBV29-1 and TRBJ2-5; 10 nucleotides match TRBD2. Germline assignment: CDR1 SQVTM and CDR2 ANQGSEA. This CDR3 has 16 amino acids. Trimming cost V 0 bases and J 7 bases; bases outside gene matches: 11. CDR3 region: CSVEESGTSVPGTQYF. The DNA of the CDR3 is TGCAGCGTTGAAGAATCAGGGACTAGCGTGCCCGGGACCCAGTACTTC.

V usage is TRBV4-1 and J usage is TRBJ2-7; D is possibly TRBD1 (5 bases). The CDR3 spans 16 residues. From germline, CDR1 is MGHRA and CDR2 YSYEKL. Trimming cost V 1 base and J 5 bases, with 18 bases left between them. CDR3 sequence (DNA): TGCGCCAGCAGCCAAGTGACGTCAGGGCGTCCCCACGAGCAGTACTTC. Encoded protein: CASSQVTSGRPHEQYF.

The V call is TRBV28, the J call TRBJ1-6, with a tentative D call TRBD1 (6 bases). The ends were cut back, 2 bases at V and 8 bases at J, with 16 bases in the middle. The germline gives CDR1 MDHEN, CDR2 SYDVKM. The CDR3 has 16 amino acids. The CDR3 loop reads CASSLLTLGGYSPLHF. The CDR3 DNA follows: TGTGCCAGCAGTTTACTTACCTTAGGGGGATATTCACCCCTCCACTTT. The whole variable domain, filled in from reference TRBV28 and TRBJ1-6, reads DVKVTQSSRYLVKRTGEKVFLECVQDMDHENMFWYRQDPGLGLRLIYFSYDVKMKEKGDIPEGYSVSREKKERFSLILESASTNQTSMYLCASSLLTLGGYSPLHFGNGTRLTVT.

The V gene is TRBV2, the J gene TRBJ2-7, with D perhaps TRBD1 (6 bases). Germline V gene sequence: CDR1 SNHLY, CDR2 FYNNEI. The V and J ends lost 0 bases and 6 bases respectively, with 18 bases between them. CDR3 length: 16 residues. The CDR3 nucleotides read TGTGCCAGCAGTGAAGCAAGGACAGTGGTTCAGGGCGAGCAGTACTTC. Translation gives CASSEARTVVQGEQYF. Complete variable domain (other parts from reference TRBV2 and TRBJ2-7): EPEVTQTPSHQVTQMGQEVILRCVPISNHLYFYWYRQILGQKVEFLVSFYNNEISEKSEIFDDQFSVERPDGSNFTLKIRSTKLEDSAMYFCASSEARTVVQGEQYFGPGTRLTVT.

A few counts support this clone. The J gene is TRBJ2-1, the V gene TRBV7-9, with D tentatively TRBD2 (6 bases). The CDR3 spans 14 residues. Trimming stripped 4 bases from V and 4 bases from J, with 11 bases between. CDR1 is SEHNR, CDR2 FQNEAQ, per germline (reference sequence). The chain's CDR3 is CASSSLGTYNEQFF. The CDR3 bases are TGTGCCAGCAGCTCACTTGGGACTTACAATGAGCAGTTCTTC.

The rearrangement joins TRBV25-1 to TRBJ2-2, with TRBD2 matching over 10 bases. The V gene end was trimmed by 5 bases and the J gene end by 7 bases; junction bases not matched to a gene: 4. The CDR3 is 14 residues long. Germline V gives CDR1 MGHDK, CDR2 SYGVNS. The CDR3 region is CASSQRGGVGELFF. The CDR3 DNA reads as TGTGCCAGCAGTCAGCGGGGGGGCGTCGGGGAGCTGTTTTTT.

V gene TRBV18 combines with J gene TRBJ1-4; D gene ambiguous. Per the germline V gene, CDR1 is KGHSH and CDR2 is LQKENI. The ends were cut back, 3 bases at V and 0 bases at J, with 11 bases in the middle. The CDR3 contains 16 residues. The CDR3 sequence is CASSPSSGATNEKLFF. The DNA for the CDR3 is TGTGCCAGCTCACCCTCCTCGGGTGCAACTAATGAAAAACTGTTTTTT. Drawing the rest from reference TRBV18 and TRBJ1-4, the complete variable domain is NAGVMQNPRHLVRRRGQEARLRCSPMKGHSHVYWYRQLPEEGLKFMVYLQKENIIDESGMPKERFSAEFPKEGPSILRIQQVVRGDSAAYFCASSPSSGATNEKLFFGSGTQLSVL.

The chain uses TRBV5-1 and TRBJ1-4, with TRBD1 matching over 9 bases. The germline V gene has CDR1 SGHRS and CDR2 YFSETQ. V lost 4 bases and J lost 3; bases outside the gene matches: 10. This CDR3 contains 17 residues. The CDR3 protein is CASSKGQGEVANEKLFF. CDR3 sequence (DNA): TGCGCCAGCAGCAAGGGACAGGGCGAGGTGGCTAATGAAAAACTGTTTTTT.

The chain combines TRBV7-9 with TRBJ2-1, with 7 nucleotides matching TRBD1. Germline-derived CDR1 and CDR2 are SEHNR and FQNEAQ (reference sequence). The CDR3 length is 15 residues. The J segment lost 8 bases and the V segment lost 5 bases, leaving 12 bases of the junction unmatched. The CDR3 region has the DNA TGTGCCAGCAGCCCTCCAAAAGGGACAGTCCATGAGCAGTTCTTC. Its protein is CASSPPKGTVHEQFF.

J is TRBJ2-3 and V is TRBV14, with 11 bases lining up with TRBD2. CDR3 length: 17 residues. The J segment lost 3 bases and the V segment lost 4 bases, leaving 9 bases of the junction unmatched. Germline V gene data show CDR1 as SGHDN and CDR2 as FVKESK. CDR3 in amino acids: CASSLRVAGGLTDTQYF. CDR3 bases: TGTGCCAGCAGCCTACGCGTAGCGGGAGGGCTGACAGATACGCAGTATTTT. Looking up the rest from reference TRBV14 and TRBJ2-3 gives the full variable domain: EAGVTQFPSHSVIEKGQTVTLRCDPISGHDNLYWYRRVMGKEIKFLLHFVKESKQDESGMPNNRFLAERTGGTYSTLKVQPAELEDSGVYFCASSLRVAGGLTDTQYFGPGTRLTVL.

This chain connects TRBV5-8 to TRBJ1-1; tentatively, D is TRBD1 (5 bases). The CDR3 totals 14 residues. Between the trimmed V and J ends, which lost 4 bases and 3 bases, there was a span of 13 bases. The V gene's germline CDR1 is SGHTS and CDR2 YDEGEE. CDR3 sequence: CASSPRWGDTEAFF. The CDR3 DNA reads as TGTGCCAGCAGCCCCAGGTGGGGGGACACTGAAGCTTTCTTT. The full variable domain, rest sourced from reference TRBV5-8 and TRBJ1-1, is EAGVTQSPTHLIKTRGQQATLRCSPISGHTSVYWYQQALGLGLQFLLWYDEGEERNRGNFPPRFSGRQFPNYSSELNVNALELEDSALYLCASSPRWGDTEAFFGQGTRLTVV.

The V and J genes are TRBV2 and TRBJ2-4; 7 bases line up with TRBD2. Trimming took 6 bases from V and 4 from J; bases not matched to a gene: 9. Germline CDR1 is SNHLY and CDR2 is FYNNEI. The CDR3 has 15 residues. The CDR3 DNA is TGTGCCAGCAGCCTTGAAGCGGGGTCTAAAAACATTCAGTACTTC. Translation: CASSLEAGSKNIQYF.

The chain links TRBV10-3 to TRBJ1-6; D unclear. This CDR3 is 15 amino acids long. Trimming removed 6 bases at V and 7 bases at J, with 16 bases between. CDR1 is ENHRY, CDR2 SYGVKD, per germline. Written as DNA, the CDR3 is TGTGCCATCAGACGCGACGAGTCGGGGAATTCACCCCTCCACTTT. Amino acids: CAIRRDESGNSPLHF.

V is TRBV27 and J is TRBJ2-1, with 14 nucleotides matching TRBD2. The CDR3 loop spans 16 amino acids. Per germline, CDR1 MNHEY and CDR2 SMNVEV (reference sequence). Trimming took 8 bases from V and 9 from J; bases not matched to a gene: 12. The CDR3 protein is CASAPGTSGSSGEQFF. As DNA, the CDR3 is TGTGCCAGCGCCCCCGGGACTAGCGGGAGTTCAGGTGAGCAGTTCTTC.

This clone showed up just a few times. The chain carries TRBV11-2 and TRBJ1-1, with D perhaps matching TRBD1 (6 bases). CDR1 is SGHAT and CDR2 is FQNNGV in the germline V gene. The CDR3 runs 15 residues. The V gene lost 6 bases and the J gene lost 1 base, with 15 bases spanning the gap. The CDR3 DNA sequence: TGTGCCAGCAGGCGTCCGGGACAAAAGAACACTGAAGCTTTCTTT. This translates into CASRRPGQKNTEAFF.

This clone was detected only once. The chain joins TRBV25-1 to TRBJ2-3, with 8 positions matching TRBD2. V shed 3 bases, J shed 3 bases, and the junction held 8 bases outside the gene matches. The CDR3 consists of 16 residues. CDR1 MGHDK and CDR2 SYGVNS come from the germline V gene. DNA for the CDR3: TGTGCCAGCAGTGATGAGCTTAGCGGGACAACAGATACGCAGTATTTT. Residues: CASSDELSGTTDTQYF.

The chain employs TRBV18 and TRBJ1-2; D not resolved. Germline CDR1 and CDR2: KGHSH and LQKENI. The CDR3 has 14 residues. V was clipped by 3 bases and J by 1 base, with 9 bases between them. CDR3 coding DNA: TGTGCCAGCTCACCTACCCCGGTTAACTATGGCTACACCTTC. It translates to CASSPTPVNYGYTF.

The chain is built from TRBV28 and TRBJ1-2; no reliable D call. Germline V gives CDR1 MDHEN, CDR2 SYDVKM. Deletions cut 2 bases from V and 2 bases from J, with 6 bases between. This CDR3 contains 13 residues. DNA for the CDR3: TGTGCCAGCAGTTTAGAGAGCAACTATGGCTACACCTTC. It codes for CASSLESNYGYTF.

This clone was counted only a few times. The chain carries TRBV4-1 and TRBJ1-3; D call uncertain. This CDR3 is built from 18 residues. Germline CDR1 MGHRA, CDR2 YSYEKL. V dropped 1 base and J dropped 2 bases, with 18 bases sitting between them. The CDR3 loop is CASSQGSGIALTGNTIYF. DNA of the CDR3: TGCGCCAGCAGCCAAGGTTCCGGGATCGCCCTAACTGGAAACACCATATATTTT.

V gene TRBV10-3 combines with J gene TRBJ2-1, with D hard to call. This CDR3 has 15 amino acids. CDR1 is ENHRY and CDR2 is SYGVKD in the germline V gene. The ends were cut back, 2 bases at V and 2 bases at J, with 10 bases in the middle. This chain's CDR3 is CAISEGVSPYNEQFF. CDR3 bases: TGTGCCATCAGTGAGGGAGTGAGTCCCTACAATGAGCAGTTCTTC.